This T cell receptor (beta chain) was recorded in a study of CD8 T cells in Susac syndrome. For the study at large: Patients with Susac syndrome who were sequenced included six with active disease and 8 or 9 in remission. Patients with Susac syndrome were, at the time of blood collection, therapy-naive, maintained on corticosteroids, or maintained on intravenous immunoglobulin alone.

The germline V and J ends were trimmed by 0 bases and 1 base, with 5 bases remaining between them. CDR3 length equals 15 residues. The germline V gene has CDR1 SGHRS and CDR2 YFSETQ. Random-hexamer reverse transcription was applied to about 0.5 to 1 ug RNA. One entry per CDR3 protein results from TCRdb running MiXCR on the immunoSEQ multiplex PCR reads. The sample shows 55,000 to 80,000 distinct CDR3 sequences, 93% of them seen only once. This sequence was found in a human donor with Susac syndrome. This sequence joins TRBV5-1 and TRBJ2-6; D call uncertain. The specimen was CD4+ T cells from PBMCs. The CDR3 DNA sequence: TGCGCCAGCAGCTTGGGCCCGTCTGGGGCCAACGTCCTGACTTTC. Encoded protein: CASSLGPSGANVLTF.